Each of the 4 T cell receptor beta chains below was sequenced from the same sample in a study of regulatory T cells in long-lasting Graves disease. Specified time point: persistent/refractory GD, antithyroid drugs over 5 years with positive TRAb. PBMC RNA served as the TCR library source. Library construction for TCR beta used iRepertoire HTBI primers and Arm-PCR of CDR3 regions. Each CDR3 protein is one row after TCRdb ran MiXCR on the multiplex PCR reads. Of some 470,000 distinct CDR3 sequences listed, about 22% were seen once; the top ten hold 7% to 9%. The sample consisted of peripheral blood mononuclear cells (PBMCs), taken when the disease was refractory, from a patient treated with antithyroid drugs. The receptors were gathered from a female donor with Graves disease.

This clonotype appeared once. This chain links TRBV9 with TRBJ1-1; D ambiguous. Per the germline V gene, CDR1 is SGDLS and CDR2 is YYNGEE. The CDR3 totals 15 residues. The germline V and J ends were trimmed by 3 bases and 0 bases, with 12 bases remaining between them. In DNA, the CDR3 is TGTGCCAGCAGCGCCAGCGGGAGGATGAACACTGAAGCTTTCTTT. Translating it yields CASSASGRMNTEAFF.

The chain couples TRBV29-1 to TRBJ2-6, with 10 bases lining up with TRBD1. With V trimmed by 5 bases and J by 0 bases, 4 bases remained unmatched. The germline V gene encodes CDR1 SQVTM and CDR2 ANQGSEA. This CDR3 has 16 amino acids. The CDR3 sequence is CSVRTGGTSGANVLTF. As DNA, the CDR3 is TGCAGCGTTCGGACAGGGGGGACCTCTGGGGCCAACGTCCTGACTTTC.

This chain joins TRBV7-3 and TRBJ2-6, with 10 nucleotides matching TRBD1. J was trimmed by 2 bases and V by 6 bases; bases with no gene match: 4. The CDR3 has 16 amino acids. Germline V lookup: CDR1 SGHTA, CDR2 FQGTGA. CDR3 in amino acids: CASSSGQGAGANVLTF. CDR3 nucleotide sequence: TGTGCCAGCAGTTCCGGACAGGGGGCTGGGGCCAACGTCCTGACTTTC.

There are a few counts of this clonotype. V usage is TRBV19 and J usage is TRBJ1-1; a possible D gene is TRBD1 (6 bases). Trimming stripped 9 bases from V and 1 base from J, with 15 bases between. This CDR3 has 14 residues. Germline loops: CDR1 LNHDA, CDR2 SQIVND (reference sequence). Here the CDR3 reads CASPPQGGNTEAFF. The DNA of the CDR3 is TGTGCCAGCCCCCCACAAGGGGGGAACACTGAAGCTTTCTTT.